A single T cell receptor beta chain is shown here with its context. This clonotype is judged medium-sized (0.01 to 0.1%). Its binding antigen is unknown. No base quality values were provided; no much bigger clone lies one nucleotide off. The sample is drawn from a study. The CDR3 contains 14 residues, cysteine and phenylalanine counted. CDR3 DNA is the only sequence kept; it has 42 bases, read in frame from the first base. CDR1 and CDR2 were assigned from the germline V gene as SQVTM and ANQGSEA. Deletion took 4 bases off V and 4 bases off J, with a span of 16 bases between the germline ends. Sequencer: Illumina MiSeq. The raw public reads went through TCRdb reprocessing: fastp at Q25, MiXCR clone calling, in-frame beta chains kept. Rows matching on CDR3 protein sequence are summarized as one entry with the most common DNA and genes. This sample gives approximately 4,800 distinct CDR3 sequences in total; around 9.5% of them show up just once. The top ten constitute under 40% of the sample.

The receptor chain draws on TRBV29-1 and TRBJ2-5; a weak D assignment points to TRBD1 (5 bases agree). The clonotype was recovered from a human donor with rheumatoid arthritis. The specimen sequenced was CD4+ T cells from peripheral blood. In nucleotide form, the sequence is TGCAGCGTTGCCCCAGGGAACCCAAGAGAGACCCAGTACTTC. Its translation reads: CSVAPGNPRETQYF.